This T cell receptor (beta chain) was captured in a study of T cell responses to AZD1222 COVID-19 vaccine. General study findings and limits: Unmutated variant regions reportedly attract nearly half of all spike-specific TCRs.

V gave up 3 bases and J gave up 3 bases; unmatched junction bases: 10. The CDR3 runs to 15 residues. Germline V gene sequence: CDR1 SQVTM, CDR2 ANQGSEA. For this clone: What it binds is not known.

Measured with immunoSEQ multiplex PCR; TCRdb has only the in-frame clones, and not every one. The repertoire consists of around 130,000 clones, with 89% occurring once and the leading ten covering approximately 4.5%. The rearrangement uses TRBV29-1 and TRBJ1-2; TRBD1 aligns across 7 bases. The TCR comes from an adult in good health. The material was peripheral blood, obtained on day 0 of AZD1222 vaccination. The CDR3 DNA reads as TGCAGCGTTGAGCTTCGGGACAGCCAAGACTATGGCTACACCTTC. Amino acids: CSVELRDSQDYGYTF.